This TCR beta chain is drawn from a study of T cell changes during pregnancy in multiple sclerosis (dated by TCRdb to between 2018 and 2020). Concerning the study at large: The study looked at changes in the T cell repertoire across pregnancy in women with multiple sclerosis.

Of note for this clone: It has no known antigen specificity. Base-call qualities are not available, and no considerably larger clone is one nucleotide away.

The library was built by means of the immunoSEQ multiplex PCR assay. As stored in TCRdb, this immuneACCESS dataset retains in-frame rearrangements with V and J assigned. A fraction of the clones does not appear; measured against another copy, unresolved V genes explain less than half of the discrepancy, and the remainder lacks a known reason. The sample table shows about 62,000 clones, and roughly 90% are seen once. The biggest ten clones account for 2.5% to 3.5% of the sample. The germline V gene (reference sequence) sets CDR1 to MNHEY and CDR2 to SMNVEV. The CDR3 spans 16 residues, from the cysteine through the phenylalanine. The only DNA kept is the CDR3, 48 bases in frame from the first base. The junction carries 18 bases between V and J, which are trimmed by 8 bases and 4 bases respectively.

Rearrangement joined TRBV27 to TRBJ1-6; the D segment could be TRBD1, given 6 matching bases. This TCR came from a female donor in good health, enrolled as a control in a pregnancy study. This material consisted of peripheral blood, taken in the second trimester of pregnancy. The CDR3 corresponds to CASCETGRGYNSPLHF. At the DNA level, the sequence is TGTGCCAGCTGCGAGACGGGGAGGGGGTATAATTCACCCCTCCACTTT.